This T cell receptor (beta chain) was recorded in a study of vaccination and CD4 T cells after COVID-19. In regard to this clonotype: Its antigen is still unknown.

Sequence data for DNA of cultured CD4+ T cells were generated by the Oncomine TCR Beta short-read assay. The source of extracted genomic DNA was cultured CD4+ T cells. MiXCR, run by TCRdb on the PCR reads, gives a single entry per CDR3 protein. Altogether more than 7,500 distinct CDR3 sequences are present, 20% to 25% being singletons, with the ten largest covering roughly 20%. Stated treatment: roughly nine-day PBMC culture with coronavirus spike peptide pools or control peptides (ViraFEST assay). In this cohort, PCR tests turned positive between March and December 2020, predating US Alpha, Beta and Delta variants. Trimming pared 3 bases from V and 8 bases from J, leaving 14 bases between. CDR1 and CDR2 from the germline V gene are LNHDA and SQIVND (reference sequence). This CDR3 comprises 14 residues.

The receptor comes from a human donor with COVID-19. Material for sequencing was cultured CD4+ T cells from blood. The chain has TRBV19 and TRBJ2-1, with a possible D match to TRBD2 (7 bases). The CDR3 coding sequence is TGTGCCAGTAGTATTAGGGGGGGGCGGGATGAGCAGTTCTTC. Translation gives CASSIRGGRDEQFF.